These 28 T cell receptor beta chains came from one sample sequenced in a study of blood T cells in healthy people across ages. Then a second PCR, running roughly 6 to 11 cycles, was carried out with a sample-barcoded 5' primer and a J-beta primer mix. Using its own MiXCR run on the 5' RACE reads, TCRdb lists one record per CDR3 protein. Of hundreds of thousands of distinct CDR3 sequences listed, around 26% are singletons. The sample consisted of blood. The receptors shown here come from a woman at least 80 years old in good health.

The chain has TRBV7-2 and TRBJ2-7; 7 bases line up with TRBD2. This CDR3 has 14 amino acids. Losses at the gene ends were 5 bases for V and 4 bases for J; bases not matched to a gene: 8. Looked up from germline, CDR1 is SGHTA and CDR2 is FQGNSA. The CDR3 spells CASSPRLARYEQYF. CDR3 sequence (DNA): TGTGCCAGCAGCCCGAGACTAGCACGGTACGAGCAGTACTTC. The whole variable domain, remainder taken from reference TRBV7-2 and TRBJ2-7, is GAGVSQSPSNKVTEKGKDVELRCDPISGHTALYWYRQSLGQGLEFLIYFQGNSAPDKSGLPSDRFSAERTGGSVSTLTIQRTQQEDSAVYLCASSPRLARYEQYFGPGTRLTVT.

The chain combines TRBV7-9 with TRBJ2-3; 10 nucleotides agree with TRBD2. Germline CDR1 reads SEHNR; CDR2 reads FQNEAQ (reference sequence). V trimming: 5 bases; J trimming: 0 bases; junction bases outside the gene matches: 5. CDR3 size: 16 residues. The CDR3 spells CASSQILAGSTDTQYF. CDR3 bases: TGTGCCAGCAGCCAGATACTAGCGGGGAGCACAGATACGCAGTATTTT.

The chain has TRBV7-7 and TRBJ2-7; D is perhaps TRBD2 (5 bases). Germline V gene data show CDR1 as SSHAT and CDR2 as FNYEAQ (reference sequence). V shed 5 bases and J shed 7 bases, with 12 bases lying between them. The length of the CDR3 is 12 residues. The CDR3 is CASSAPGGEQYF. CDR3 nucleotides: TGTGCCAGCAGCGCCCCCGGAGGAGAGCAGTACTTC.

About this clonotype: A much larger clone lies a single base off, so this may be a read error. J is TRBJ2-1 and V is TRBV7-9, with 12 bases that match TRBD2. The CDR3 has 14 amino acids. Germline V lookup: CDR1 SEHNR, CDR2 FQNEAQ (reference sequence). J was trimmed by 10 bases and V by 5 bases; bases with no gene match: 6. In DNA form, the CDR3 reads TGTGCCAGCAGCCGACTAGCGGGGGCCTACGAGCAGTTCTTC. Its protein is CASSRLAGAYEQFF.

At least ten counts were recorded for this clonotype. V is TRBV5-1 and J is TRBJ2-3, with TRBD2 matching over 8 bases. Germline CDR1 and CDR2: SGHRS and YFSETQ. The CDR3 is made up of 17 amino acids. V shed 4 bases and J 5 bases; nucleotides not matched to a gene: 15. The CDR3 loop is CASSRIGGGLLGDTQYF. The CDR3 nucleotides read TGCGCCAGCAGCCGGATAGGCGGGGGGCTGTTGGGAGATACGCAGTATTTT.

This clonotype was detected many times. This chain uses TRBV5-5 with TRBJ2-1; the D gene is possibly TRBD2 (5 bases). The V gene lost 2 bases and the J gene lost 9 bases, with 15 bases spanning the gap. Germline-derived CDR1 and CDR2 are SGHKS and YYEKEE (reference sequence). The CDR3 is 14 residues long. The chain's CDR3 is CASSLILSSGEQFF. Here the CDR3 DNA reads TGTGCCAGCAGCTTAATATTATCCAGCGGTGAGCAGTTCTTC.

This clonotype was counted many times. The V call is TRBV7-2, the J call TRBJ1-3, with D uncertain. The V gene's germline CDR1 is SGHTA and CDR2 FQGNSA. The CDR3 contains 14 residues. Trimming stripped 1 base from V and 0 bases from J, with 4 bases between. The CDR3 nucleotides read TGTGCCAGCAGCTTAGACAGCTCTGGAAACACCATATATTTT. Amino acids: CASSLDSSGNTIYF.

This clonotype was counted many times. The CDR3 here is CASSLVFVGQGAYNEQFF. The DNA for the CDR3 is TGTGCCAGCAGCTTAGTTTTTGTAGGACAGGGGGCATACAATGAGCAGTTCTTC. The chain employs TRBV7-6 and TRBJ2-1, with 11 nucleotides matching TRBD1. V lost 1 base and J lost 4; bases outside the gene matches: 9. The CDR3 is made up of 18 amino acids. The germline V gene has CDR1 SGHVS and CDR2 FNYEAQ.

A few counts support this clonotype. The rearrangement links TRBV7-2 to TRBJ1-5; D is uncertain. The CDR3 covers 15 residues. Trimming stripped 1 base from V and 7 bases from J, with 14 bases between. Germline values: CDR1 SGHTA, CDR2 FQGNSA. This CDR3 reads CASSLEGQVAQPQHF. The CDR3 nucleotides read TGTGCCAGCAGCTTAGAAGGGCAGGTCGCGCAGCCCCAGCATTTT. Filled out from reference TRBV7-2 and TRBJ1-5, the complete variable domain reads GAGVSQSPSNKVTEKGKDVELRCDPISGHTALYWYRQSLGQGLEFLIYFQGNSAPDKSGLPSDRFSAERTGGSVSTLTIQRTQQEDSAVYLCASSLEGQVAQPQHFGDGTRLSIL.

This rearrangement joins TRBV6-2 or TRBV6-3 to TRBJ1-6; no definite D call. The CDR3 sequence is 17 residues long. Trimming took 0 bases from V and 8 from J, leaving 17 bases between them. Looked up from germline, CDR1 is MNHEY and CDR2 is SVGEGT. The CDR3 sequence: CASSYSTIRAEDSPLHF. CDR3 bases: TGTGCCAGCAGTTACTCGACAATCCGGGCCGAGGATTCACCCCTCCACTTT.

This chain uses TRBV5-1 with TRBJ1-1; weak D call: TRBD1 (5 bases). CDR1 SGHRS and CDR2 YFSETQ come from the germline V gene. This CDR3 is 14 amino acids long. The V end was cut by 4 bases, the J end by 3 bases, with 13 bases between. The CDR3 region is CASSPFIGDTEAFF. The CDR3 DNA follows: TGCGCCAGCAGCCCTTTCATAGGGGACACTGAAGCTTTCTTT.

This clonotype has a handful of counts. This may arise from a read error, as a much more abundant clone is one base away. The J gene is TRBJ2-4, the V gene TRBV20-1; 7 bases are a match to TRBD1. V shed 1 base, J shed 13 bases, and the junction held 13 bases outside the gene matches. CDR1 and CDR2 (germline): DFQATT, SNEGSKA (reference sequence). The CDR3 runs 14 residues. This CDR3 reads CSARVLLGGNEQYF. The CDR3 region has the DNA TGCAGTGCTAGAGTACTTTTAGGGGGCAATGAGCAGTACTTC.

The chain joins TRBV7-2 to TRBJ2-1; possible D gene TRBD2, 5 bases. The CDR3 has 16 residues. From germline, CDR1 is SGHTA and CDR2 FQGNSA. Trimming removed 6 bases from V and 7 bases from J, with 22 bases in between. The CDR3 spells CASSPAAVGRQNEQFF. CDR3 in DNA: TGTGCCAGCAGTCCAGCGGCGGTCGGACGGCAGAATGAGCAGTTCTTC.

This chain joins TRBV12-3 or TRBV12-4 and TRBJ2-3; tentative D call: TRBD2 (5 bases). Trimming cost V 8 bases and J 1 base, with 13 bases left between them. The CDR3 covers 14 residues. Here the CDR3 DNA reads TGTGCCAGCGGGTCTAGAGGGCGCACAGATACGCAGTATTTT. It is translated as CASGSRGRTDTQYF.

At least ten counts were recorded for this clonotype. The rearrangement joins TRBV12-3 or TRBV12-4 to TRBJ2-3, with unresolved D. Trimming took off 6 bases at V and 1 base at J, with 11 bases between the two ends. The CDR3 covers 14 residues. The CDR3, as DNA: TGTGCCAGCAGCCGGAATTCCGGCACAGATACGCAGTATTTT. The encoded protein is CASSRNSGTDTQYF.

The rearrangement joins TRBV4-3 to TRBJ1-2; a possible D gene is TRBD1 (5 bases). The V end was cut by 3 bases, the J end by 8 bases, with 16 bases between. CDR1 is LGHNA, CDR2 YSLEER, per germline. This CDR3 is 14 amino acids long. The CDR3 DNA reads as TGCGCCAGCAGCCAGGGACGGGTCCTTGGAGGCTACACCTTC. Translation: CASSQGRVLGGYTF.

This clonotype was recorded many times. V usage is TRBV6-5 and J usage is TRBJ1-2; D not resolved. Per germline, CDR1 MNHEY and CDR2 SVGAGI. The CDR3 runs 13 residues. The ends were cut back, 3 bases at V and 8 bases at J, with 13 bases in the middle. CDR3 coding DNA: TGTGCCAGCAGTTATGACGGAGGAGTGGGCTACACCTTC. It encodes CASSYDGGVGYTF.

This clonotype was seen at least ten times. V and J are TRBV20-1 and TRBJ1-2; TRBD1 agrees at 10 bases. CDR1 and CDR2 (germline): DFQATT, SNEGSKA (reference sequence). V was clipped by 3 bases and J by 3 bases; unmatched bases: 7. CDR3 length equals 15 residues. This CDR3 is CSASPRTGGDYGYTF. The CDR3 DNA reads as TGCAGTGCTAGCCCACGGACAGGGGGAGACTATGGCTACACCTTC.

A note on this clonotype: The missing conserved phenylalanine or tryptophan at the end of this CDR3 makes a read error likely. The CDR3 reads CSVGLSQGGYTC. DNA for the CDR3: TGCAGCGTTGGTCTATCCCAGGGGGGCTACACCTGC. The V and J genes are TRBV29-1 and TRBJ1-2; D may be TRBD1 (6 bases). V lost 4 bases and J 8 bases, leaving 14 bases between the germline ends. This CDR3 has 12 amino acids. Germline values: CDR1 SQVTM, CDR2 ANQGSEA.

Ten or more counts support this clonotype. The chain employs TRBV7-2 and TRBJ2-3; TRBD2 matches 7 bases. V gave up 5 bases and J gave up 10 bases; unmatched junction bases: 15. The germline V gene has CDR1 SGHTA and CDR2 FQGNSA. This CDR3 spans 15 amino acids. In DNA, the CDR3 is TGTGCCAGCAGCCAGGGAGGGCCCCCGGGGATAGCGCAGTATTTT. The encoded protein is CASSQGGPPGIAQYF.

This clonotype has just a few counts. The chain employs TRBV25-1 and TRBJ1-6; 7 nucleotides align to TRBD1. The germline V gene encodes CDR1 MGHDK and CDR2 SYGVNS. The length of the CDR3 is 15 residues. Unmatched junction bases numbered 11, after V lost 6 bases and J lost 9 bases. The CDR3 sequence is CASRTTGPLGSPLHF. CDR3 DNA: TGTGCCAGCAGGACGACAGGGCCCCTCGGTTCACCCCTCCACTTT.

This clonotype was counted a few times. The chain links TRBV6-5 to TRBJ1-1, with a tentative D call TRBD1 (6 bases). The V and J ends lost 2 bases and 4 bases respectively, with 8 bases between them. The germline V gene encodes CDR1 MNHEY and CDR2 SVGAGI. The CDR3 contains 13 residues. CDR3 amino acids: CASSYRGGTEAFF. Written as DNA, the CDR3 is TGTGCCAGCAGTTACCGAGGGGGCACTGAAGCTTTCTTT.

This clonotype was found many times. The chain combines TRBV11-2 with TRBJ2-1; 13 bases are a match to TRBD2. Germline values: CDR1 SGHAT, CDR2 FQNNGV. The CDR3 length is 15 residues. The V gene end was trimmed by 3 bases and the J gene end by 10 bases; junction bases not matched to a gene: 6. CDR3 residues: CASSFTSGGAGEQFF. The CDR3 bases are TGTGCCAGCAGCTTTACTAGCGGGGGGGCAGGGGAGCAGTTCTTC.

Notes on this clonotype: A much larger clone sits a single nucleotide away, making a read error possible. The J gene is TRBJ2-5, the V gene TRBV6-2 or TRBV6-3; TRBD2 might be the D (6 bases). The germline V gene encodes CDR1 MNHEY and CDR2 SVGEGT. V lost 5 bases, J lost 11 bases, and 24 bases lay in between. The CDR3 extends over 15 amino acids. The CDR3 loop reads CASSTPGGASNEQYF. The CDR3 nucleotides are TGTGCCAGCAGTACCCCTGGCGGGGCTAGCAATGAGCAGTACTTC.

This clonotype was counted at least ten times. The chain couples TRBV6-2 or TRBV6-3 to TRBJ2-1; TRBD1 aligns across 8 bases. CDR3 size: 15 residues. The V segment lost 8 bases and the J segment 9 bases; nucleotides outside the gene matches: 15. Germline CDR1 and CDR2: MNHEY and SVGEGT. The CDR3 DNA sequence: TGTGCCAGCCTACCCCAGGGACAGGTATTTGGTGAGCAGTTCTTC. This encodes CASLPQGQVFGEQFF.

This clonotype has at least ten counts. The chain links TRBV5-1 to TRBJ2-7; no clear D. Germline CDR1 is SGHRS and CDR2 is YFSETQ. This CDR3 spans 15 amino acids. V was clipped by 3 bases and J by 2 bases, with 15 bases between them. CDR3 protein: CASSSMASEPYEQYF. The DNA of the CDR3 is TGCGCCAGCAGCTCAATGGCCTCAGAGCCCTACGAGCAGTACTTC.

Ten or more counts support this clonotype. The rearrangement joins TRBV10-1 to TRBJ1-2; D might be TRBD1 (6 bases). The CDR3 totals 12 residues. Germline V gives CDR1 WNHNN, CDR2 SYGVQD (reference sequence). Trimming removed 8 bases from V and 6 bases from J, with 13 bases in between. The CDR3 sequence: CASPLGGDGYTF. The DNA of the CDR3 is TGCGCCAGCCCCCTGGGGGGCGATGGCTACACCTTC.

This clonotype showed up many times. The V gene is TRBV24-1, the J gene TRBJ2-1, with TRBD1 matching over 9 bases. The junction had 0 bases not matched to a gene; V was cut back by 2 bases and J by 8 bases. This CDR3 is 13 amino acids long. Germline V gene data show CDR1 as KGHDR and CDR2 as SFDVKD. This CDR3 reads CATSDWDRDEQFF. The DNA of the CDR3 is TGTGCCACCAGTGATTGGGACAGGGATGAGCAGTTCTTC.